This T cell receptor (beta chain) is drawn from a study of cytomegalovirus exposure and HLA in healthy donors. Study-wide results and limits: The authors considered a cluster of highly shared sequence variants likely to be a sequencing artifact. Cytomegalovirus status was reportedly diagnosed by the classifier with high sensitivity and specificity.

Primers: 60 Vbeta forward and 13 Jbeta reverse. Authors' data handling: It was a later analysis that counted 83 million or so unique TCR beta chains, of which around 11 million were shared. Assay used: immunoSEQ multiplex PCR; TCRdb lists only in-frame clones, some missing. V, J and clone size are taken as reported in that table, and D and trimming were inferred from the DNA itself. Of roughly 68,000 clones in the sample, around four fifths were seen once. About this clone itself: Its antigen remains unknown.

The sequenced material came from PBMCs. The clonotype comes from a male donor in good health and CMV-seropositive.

This CDR3 is CTSSQDGGGVTSEQYF. The CDR3 DNA reads as TGCACCAGCAGCCAAGATGGAGGGGGCGTAACGAGTGAGCAGTACTTC. This chain links TRBV1 with TRBJ2-7; the table's D call, TRBD1, was not checked against the DNA. TRBV1 is annotated as a pseudogene. The CDR3 is 16 residues long.